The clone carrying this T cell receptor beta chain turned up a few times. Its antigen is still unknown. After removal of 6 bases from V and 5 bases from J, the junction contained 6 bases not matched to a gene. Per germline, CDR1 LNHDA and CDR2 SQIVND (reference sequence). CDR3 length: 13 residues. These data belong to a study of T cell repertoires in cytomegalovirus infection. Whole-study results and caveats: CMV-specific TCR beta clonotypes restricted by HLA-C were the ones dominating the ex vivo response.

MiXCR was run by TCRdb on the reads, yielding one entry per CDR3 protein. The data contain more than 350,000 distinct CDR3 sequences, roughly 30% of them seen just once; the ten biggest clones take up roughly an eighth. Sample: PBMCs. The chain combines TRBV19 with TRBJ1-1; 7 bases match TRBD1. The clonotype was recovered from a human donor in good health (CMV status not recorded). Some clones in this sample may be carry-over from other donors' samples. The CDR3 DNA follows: TGTGCCAGTAGACGACAGGGTTGGACTGAAGCTTTCTTT. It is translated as CASRRQGWTEAFF.